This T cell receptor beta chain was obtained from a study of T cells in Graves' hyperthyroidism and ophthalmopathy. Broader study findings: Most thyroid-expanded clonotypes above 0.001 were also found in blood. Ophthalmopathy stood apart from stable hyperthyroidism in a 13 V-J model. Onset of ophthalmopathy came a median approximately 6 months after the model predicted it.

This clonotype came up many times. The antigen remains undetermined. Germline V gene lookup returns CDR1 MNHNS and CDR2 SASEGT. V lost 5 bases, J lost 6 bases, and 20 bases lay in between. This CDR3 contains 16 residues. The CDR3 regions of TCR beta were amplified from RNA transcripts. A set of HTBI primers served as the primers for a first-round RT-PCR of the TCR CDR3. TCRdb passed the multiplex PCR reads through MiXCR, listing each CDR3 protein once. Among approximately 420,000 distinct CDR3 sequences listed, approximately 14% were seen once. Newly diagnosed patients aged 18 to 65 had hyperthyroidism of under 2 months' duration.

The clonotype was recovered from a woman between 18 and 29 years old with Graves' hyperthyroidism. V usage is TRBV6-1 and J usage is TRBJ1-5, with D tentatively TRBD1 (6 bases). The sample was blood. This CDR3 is CASSFPTGGKGQPQHF. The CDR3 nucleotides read TGTGCCAGCAGTTTTCCGACAGGAGGCAAAGGTCAGCCCCAGCATTTT.